This T cell receptor (beta chain) was recovered during a study of T-cell reconstitution after alpha-beta-depleted transplantation in children. General study results and limits: A year post-transplant, T-cell counts and diversity derived mostly from newly produced T cells. Several hundred rapidly expanded clones from non-depleted graft cells reportedly supplied alpha-beta T cells about two months post-transplant.

Unique molecular identifiers were incorporated into the prepared TCRbeta library. MiXCR was run by TCRdb on the PCR reads, yielding one entry per CDR3 protein. The sample consists of roughly 200,000 distinct CDR3 sequences, about 8.2% of them appearing once. In its sample, this clonotype was seen many times. Its specificity is not known. The germline V gene encodes CDR1 SQVTM and CDR2 ANQGSEA. This CDR3 comprises 14 residues. V was pared by 6 bases and J by 2 bases, with 8 bases of the junction left unmatched. The chain has TRBV29-1 and TRBJ2-7, with 9 bases identical to TRBD1. The specimen comprised PBMCs, mostly from graft donor cells, sampled 360 days after TCRalphabeta/CD19-depleted stem cell transplant. The sequence was collected from a male patient under 10 years old who had a stem cell transplant for acute myeloid leukemia, so the T cells may come from the graft donor. Written as DNA, the CDR3 is TGCAGCGTCTCTCGGGACAGGGCAGCCTACGAGCAGTACTTC. Amino acids: CSVSRDRAAYEQYF.